These 19 T cell receptor beta chains originate from one sample sequenced in a study of blood T cell repertoires in COVID-19. Method: immunoSEQ multiplex PCR; TCRdb's copy keeps in-frame clones and lacks some. The sample records about 370,000 clones, 87% being singletons. The sequenced sample consisted of peripheral blood. The receptor set was obtained from a woman aged 30 to 39 with COVID-19, enrolled during active disease.

J is TRBJ2-4 and V is TRBV2; 8 bases are a match to TRBD1. This CDR3 contains 14 residues. V gave up 4 bases and J gave up 6 bases; unmatched junction bases: 5. Germline V lookup: CDR1 SNHLY, CDR2 FYNNEI. CDR3 DNA: TGTGCCAGCAGTGGGACAGGGTCTGGAAACATTCAGTACTTC. Translating it yields CASSGTGSGNIQYF.

This clone was seen once. The chain uses TRBV9 and TRBJ2-7; D perhaps matches TRBD1 (6 bases). This CDR3 is 13 amino acids long. The ends were cut back, 4 bases at V and 6 bases at J, with 14 bases in the middle. The germline V gene has CDR1 SGDLS and CDR2 YYNGEE. In nucleotides, the CDR3 is TGTGCCAGCAGCACTTCTCCAGGGGTCGAGCAGTACTTC. It encodes CASSTSPGVEQYF.

The genes are TRBV4-1 and TRBJ2-2; 14 nucleotides match TRBD2. CDR3 size: 17 residues. V dropped 4 bases and J dropped 6; count of bases not matched to a gene: 7. Germline CDR1 and CDR2: MGHRA and YSYEKL. As DNA, the CDR3 is TGCGCCAGCAGCCCCCCGGGACTAGCGGGAGTCCCCGGGGAGCTGTTTTTT. Its protein is CASSPPGLAGVPGELFF.

The chain recombines TRBV2 with TRBJ1-4, with 8 bases lining up with TRBD1. The V and J ends lost 0 bases and 8 bases, in that order; junction bases with no gene match: 2. The germline gives CDR1 SNHLY, CDR2 FYNNEI. The CDR3 has 14 residues. The CDR3 DNA follows: TGTGCCAGCAGTGAAGCTACAGGGGGAGAAAAACTGTTTTTT. Translated: CASSEATGGEKLFF.

The V and J genes are TRBV18 and TRBJ2-2, with 7 positions matching TRBD1. CDR3 length equals 15 residues. Unmatched junction bases numbered 4, after V lost 6 bases and J lost 0 bases. The germline CDR1 and CDR2 sequences are KGHSH and LQKENI. The chain's CDR3 is CASSPGTANTGELFF. In nucleotides, the CDR3 is TGTGCCAGCTCCCCCGGGACAGCGAACACCGGGGAGCTGTTTTTT.

This sequence joins TRBV28 and TRBJ1-2, with D possibly TRBD1 on 6 matching bases. V was shortened by 3 bases and J by 4 bases, with 12 bases between the two germline ends. Germline loops: CDR1 MDHEN, CDR2 SYDVKM. This CDR3 is 14 amino acids long. This CDR3 is CASSLIPQGYGYTF. The DNA for the CDR3 is TGTGCCAGCAGTTTGATTCCACAGGGCTATGGCTACACCTTC.

The rearrangement uses TRBV24-1 and TRBJ2-7; TRBD1 matches 7 bases. With V trimmed by 3 bases and J by 7 bases, 5 bases remained unmatched. Germline CDR1 reads KGHDR; CDR2 reads SFDVKD. The CDR3 is 13 residues long. CDR3 bases: TGTGCCACCAGTGATCGCCCAGGGGGAGAGCAGTACTTC. Its translation: CATSDRPGGEQYF.

The chain couples TRBV27 to TRBJ1-1; D call uncertain. Per the germline V gene, CDR1 is MNHEY and CDR2 is SMNVEV (reference sequence). Trimming left V 5 bases short and J 5 bases short, with 21 bases between. CDR3 length equals 16 residues. CDR3 loop: CASSPARFPRRTEAFF. For the CDR3, the DNA is TGTGCCAGCAGTCCCGCCAGGTTCCCCCGTCGGACTGAAGCTTTCTTT.

This sequence joins TRBV9 and TRBJ2-1; tentative D call: TRBD2 (6 bases). Germline CDR1 and CDR2: SGDLS and YYNGEE. This CDR3 comprises 16 residues. V was shortened by 4 bases and J by 9 bases, with 23 bases between the two germline ends. In nucleotides, the CDR3 is TGTGCCAGCAGCCGGGCGGGTAGCGGAGGCCTTGGTGAGCAGTTCTTC. This translates into CASSRAGSGGLGEQFF.

This chain links TRBV2 with TRBJ2-7; 11 nucleotides line up with TRBD2. This CDR3 region has 14 residues. Germline CDR1 is SNHLY and CDR2 is FYNNEI. The V gene end was trimmed by 2 bases and the J gene end by 4 bases; junction bases not matched to a gene: 1. CDR3 residues: CASSEIAGGYEQYF. The CDR3 DNA reads as TGTGCCAGCAGTGAAATAGCGGGAGGGTACGAGCAGTACTTC.

The rearrangement joins TRBV14 to TRBJ2-3, with 9 bases fitting TRBD2. With V trimmed by 0 bases and J by 6 bases, 25 bases remained unmatched. The CDR3 loop spans 22 amino acids. CDR1 and CDR2 from the germline V gene are SGHDN and FVKESK. The CDR3 DNA sequence: TGTGCCAGCAGCCAAGATCCGGTGGGGCTAGCGGGAATTTGGATCGACCAGGATACGCAGTATTTT. Translating gives CASSQDPVGLAGIWIDQDTQYF.

Here the CDR3 reads CASSSDGQVNTEAFF. The CDR3 DNA reads as TGTGCCAGCAGCTCGGACGGACAGGTGAACACTGAAGCTTTCTTT. This chain joins TRBV5-6 and TRBJ1-1, with TRBD1 matching 7 bases. Germline V CDR1 and CDR2: SGHDT, YYEEEE. Unmatched junction bases numbered 5, after V lost 3 bases and J lost 0 bases. CDR3 length: 15 amino acids.

The gene calls are TRBV5-5 and TRBJ2-7; TRBD2 might be the D (5 bases). The CDR3 covers 15 residues. The germline V and J ends were trimmed by 0 bases and 4 bases, with 14 bases remaining between them. CDR1 and CDR2 from the germline V gene are SGHKS and YYEKEE (reference sequence). The CDR3 protein is CASSLGLHRGYEQYF. CDR3 DNA: TGTGCCAGCAGCTTGGGACTCCACCGGGGATACGAGCAGTACTTC.

Notes on this clone: The same CDR3 also results from other DNA sequences found in this sample. The chain combines TRBV29-1 with TRBJ1-4; no definite D call. The CDR3 has 11 amino acids. With 3 bases removed from V and 8 bases from J, the gap between germline ends came to 7 bases. The germline V gene has CDR1 SQVTM and CDR2 ANQGSEA. The CDR3 bases are TGCAGCGTTGAGCGAGGAGAAAAACTGTTTTTT. The encoded protein is CSVERGEKLFF.

This chain joins TRBV2 and TRBJ1-2; tentative D call: TRBD1 (6 bases). The ends were cut back, 1 base at V and 6 bases at J, with 6 bases in the middle. The CDR3 spans 12 residues. From germline, CDR1 is SNHLY and CDR2 FYNNEI. CDR3 sequence (DNA): TGTGCCAGCAGTGAAGAGGGGGATGGCTACACCTTC. Residues: CASSEEGDGYTF.

The chain recombines TRBV29-1 with TRBJ1-2; 9 nucleotides agree with TRBD1. CDR3 length equals 14 residues. Germline V gene sequence: CDR1 SQVTM, CDR2 ANQGSEA. Losses at the gene ends were 6 bases for V and 5 bases for J; bases not matched to a gene: 10. The CDR3 sequence: CSVAPGQGIYGYTF. In nucleotides, the CDR3 is TGCAGCGTCGCCCCGGGACAGGGAATTTATGGCTACACCTTC.

The chain joins TRBV3-1 (or the pseudogene TRBV3-2) to TRBJ2-3; D not resolved. From germline, CDR1 is LGHDT and CDR2 YNNKEL (reference sequence). This CDR3 has 14 amino acids. The germline V and J ends were trimmed by 3 bases and 1 base, with 8 bases remaining between them. The CDR3 region is CASSQRQRTDTQYF. The DNA for the CDR3 is TGTGCCAGCAGCCAGAGGCAGCGCACAGATACGCAGTATTTT.

The rearrangement links TRBV2 to TRBJ2-1; 7 positions agree with TRBD2. With 7 bases clipped from V and 6 bases from J, the junction kept 6 bases outside the gene matches. Germline V gene lookup returns CDR1 SNHLY and CDR2 FYNNEI. The CDR3 is made up of 13 amino acids. The CDR3 nucleotides are TGTGCCAGCACTAGCGGCATTAGCAATGAGCAGTTCTTC. As protein: CASTSGISNEQFF.

This chain joins TRBV5-1 and TRBJ2-7, with 12 bases identical to TRBD2. This CDR3 comprises 15 residues. The V and J ends lost 3 bases and 3 bases, in that order; junction bases with no gene match: 4. Germline lookup yields CDR1 SGHRS and CDR2 YFSETQ. The CDR3 loop is CASSSGLAGSYEQYF. As DNA, the CDR3 is TGCGCCAGCAGCTCAGGACTAGCGGGAAGCTACGAGCAGTACTTC.